The 20 T cell receptor beta chains given below trace back to one sample, sequenced in a study of cytomegalovirus exposure and HLA in healthy donors. Generated by immunoSEQ multiplex PCR, the TCRdb table keeps only in-frame clones and is missing some. The table shows under 200,000 clones, with 70% to 90% occurring only once. Material: PBMCs. All receptors derive from a woman younger than 35 in good health and CMV-seronegative.

V gene TRBV19 combines with J gene TRBJ2-1; TRBD2 might be the D (6 bases). This CDR3 region has 15 residues. Between the trimmed V and J ends, which lost 3 bases and 6 bases, there was a span of 15 bases. Looked up from germline, CDR1 is LNHDA and CDR2 is SQIVND (reference sequence). The CDR3 bases are TGTGCCAGTAGTATTCTCGGGGGATGGGGCAATGAGCAGTTCTTC. The encoded protein is CASSILGGWGNEQFF. The entire variable domain, with the rest obtained from reference TRBV19 and TRBJ2-1, is as follows: DGGITQSPKYLFRKEGQNVTLSCEQNLNHDAMYWYRQDPGQGLRLIYYSQIVNDFQKGDIAEGYSVSREKKESFPLTVTSAQKNPTAFYLCASSILGGWGNEQFFGPGTRLTVL.

The CDR3 sequence is CSVARDFGEQFF. The CDR3, as DNA: TGCAGCGTCGCCCGGGACTTTGGCGAGCAGTTCTTC. J is TRBJ2-1 and V is TRBV29-1; D is possibly TRBD2 (6 bases). CDR1 is SQVTM and CDR2 is ANQGSEA in the germline V gene. CDR3 length: 12 amino acids. Deletions cut 6 bases from V and 10 bases from J, with 16 bases between.

This clone was seen only once. J is TRBJ2-7 and V is TRBV29-1, with a possible D match to TRBD1 (5 bases). Trimming took 2 bases from V and 5 from J, leaving 16 bases between them. The CDR3 spans 14 residues. The germline V gene has CDR1 SQVTM and CDR2 ANQGSEA. This chain's CDR3 is CSVESQGLDHEQYF. In nucleotides, the CDR3 is TGCAGCGTTGAATCCCAGGGATTGGACCACGAGCAGTACTTC.

CDR3 nucleotides: TGTGCCCGAAGGGGGGGGCTAACCGGGGAGCTGTTTTTT. Amino acids: CARRGGLTGELFF. The chain couples TRBV30 to TRBJ2-2; D may be TRBD2 (7 bases). Germline-derived CDR1 and CDR2 are GTSNPN and SVGIG (reference sequence). Deletions cut 8 bases from V and 5 bases from J, with 15 bases between. The CDR3 is made up of 13 amino acids.

This clone was recorded a few times. The V gene is TRBV7-6, the J gene TRBJ1-1, with D possibly matching TRBD1 (6 bases). CDR3 length equals 14 residues. Trimming took off 3 bases at V and 4 bases at J, with 12 bases between the two ends. Germline assignment: CDR1 SGHVS and CDR2 FNYEAQ. The CDR3 nucleotides are TGTGCCAGCAGCTTCACAGGGTGGGGCACTGAAGCTTTCTTT. Protein product: CASSFTGWGTEAFF. Combining the CDR3 with reference TRBV7-6 and TRBJ1-1 gives the whole variable domain GAGVSQSPRYKVTKRGQDVALRCDPISGHVSLYWYRQALGQGPEFLTYFNYEAQQDKSGLPNDRFSAERPEGSISTLTIQRTEQRDSAMYRCASSFTGWGTEAFFGQGTRLTVV.

J is TRBJ1-2 and V is TRBV4-1; D may be TRBD1 (6 bases). Trimming removed 0 bases at V and 11 bases at J, with 16 bases between. The germline V gene has CDR1 MGHRA and CDR2 YSYEKL. The CDR3 is 14 amino acids. The CDR3 here is CASSQDLQGAPYTF. CDR3 DNA: TGCGCCAGCAGCCAAGATTTACAGGGCGCCCCTTACACCTTC.

The gene calls are TRBV11-2 and TRBJ2-3; 11 nucleotides line up with TRBD2. Germline V CDR1 and CDR2: SGHAT, FQNNGV. The CDR3 covers 19 residues. The junction had 15 bases not matched to a gene; V was cut back by 5 bases and J by 2 bases. In DNA form, the CDR3 reads TGTGCCAGCAGCACCCTACTAGCGGGAGCCGGTTTCACCACAGATACGCAGTATTTT. Amino acids: CASSTLLAGAGFTTDTQYF.

This rearrangement joins TRBV19 to TRBJ2-5; TRBD1 agrees at 7 bases. Germline V gene sequence: CDR1 LNHDA, CDR2 SQIVND (reference sequence). V lost 4 bases, J lost 1 base, and 9 bases stayed unmatched. This CDR3 is built from 16 residues. This CDR3 is CASSKGTATLQETQYF. The CDR3 DNA sequence: TGTGCCAGTAGTAAGGGGACAGCGACTCTCCAAGAGACCCAGTACTTC. Looking up the rest from reference TRBV19 and TRBJ2-5 gives the full variable domain: DGGITQSPKYLFRKEGQNVTLSCEQNLNHDAMYWYRQDPGQGLRLIYYSQIVNDFQKGDIAEGYSVSREKKESFPLTVTSAQKNPTAFYLCASSKGTATLQETQYFGPGTRLLVL.

This chain connects TRBV4-3 to TRBJ2-7; 9 positions agree with TRBD2. Trimming removed 0 bases from V and 5 bases from J; junction bases left unmatched: 8. Germline V CDR1 and CDR2: LGHNA, YSLEER. The CDR3 spans 16 residues. The CDR3 sequence: CASSQDSGGSNHEQYF. The CDR3 bases are TGCGCCAGCAGCCAAGATAGCGGGGGCTCCAACCACGAGCAGTACTTC.

The rearrangement uses TRBV5-1 and TRBJ2-3; TRBD1 agrees at 7 bases. CDR3 size: 15 residues. Trimming removed 2 bases from V and 2 bases from J; junction bases left unmatched: 5. Per the germline V gene, CDR1 is SGHRS and CDR2 is YFSETQ. The DNA for the CDR3 is TGCGCCAGCAGCTTAGACAGGGTAGACACAGATACGCAGTATTTT. Protein sequence: CASSLDRVDTDTQYF. The variable domain in full, with the rest retrieved from reference TRBV5-1 and TRBJ2-3, is KAGVTQTPRYLIKTRGQQVTLSCSPISGHRSVSWYQQTPGQGLQFLFEYFSETQRNKGNFPGRFSGRQFSNSRSEMNVSTLELGDSALYLCASSLDRVDTDTQYFGPGTRLTVL.

This rearrangement joins TRBV6-5 to TRBJ1-5; TRBD1 matches 8 bases. The CDR3 spans 14 residues. Germline V CDR1 and CDR2: MNHEY, SVGAGI. V gave up 2 bases and J gave up 7 bases; unmatched junction bases: 4. The chain's CDR3 is CASSYRQGSQPQHF. CDR3 sequence (DNA): TGTGCCAGCAGTTACCGACAGGGGAGCCAGCCCCAGCATTTT.

This clone was observed a few times. The chain combines TRBV5-1 with TRBJ1-6; 7 nucleotides match TRBD1. This CDR3 spans 16 amino acids. Germline V gives CDR1 SGHRS, CDR2 YFSETQ. V lost 4 bases to trimming and J lost 7 bases; unmatched junction nucleotides: 11. The CDR3 nucleotides are TGCGCCAGCAGCCGGAGACAGGGAGGAGGAAATTCACCCCTCCACTTT. Translated: CASSRRQGGGNSPLHF.

The CDR3 reads CASSGLAGVNEQFF. The CDR3 DNA reads TGTGCCAGCAGTGGACTAGCGGGAGTTAATGAGCAGTTCTTC. The chain has TRBV6-4 and TRBJ2-1; 12 nucleotides align to TRBD2. CDR1 and CDR2 from the germline V gene are MRHNA and SNTAGT. CDR3 length equals 14 residues. Trimming cost V 4 bases and J 7 bases; bases outside gene matches: 2.

This chain joins TRBV15 and TRBJ2-4, with a tentative D call TRBD1 (5 bases). The V gene lost 1 base and the J gene lost 0 bases, with 7 bases spanning the gap. Germline CDR1 is LNHNV and CDR2 is YYDKDF (reference sequence). The CDR3 is made up of 15 amino acids. This chain's CDR3 is CATSRGGAAKNIQYF. As DNA, the CDR3 is TGTGCCACCAGCAGAGGGGGCGCAGCCAAAAACATTCAGTACTTC.

The chain employs TRBV7-2 and TRBJ2-6; D is ambiguous. V dropped 6 bases and J dropped 0 bases, with 9 bases sitting between them. This CDR3 has 15 amino acids. Germline V lookup: CDR1 SGHTA, CDR2 FQGNSA. The CDR3 region is CASSYSRSGANVLTF. The DNA of the CDR3 is TGTGCCAGCAGTTACTCTCGCTCTGGGGCCAACGTCCTGACTTTC.

The V gene is TRBV27, the J gene TRBJ2-1, with 7 bases matching TRBD1. The CDR3 spans 14 residues. Germline assignment: CDR1 MNHEY and CDR2 SMNVEV (reference sequence). V shed 2 bases and J 9 bases; nucleotides not matched to a gene: 7. The CDR3 coding sequence is TGTGCCAGCAGTTTACGAGGGGGCCAGGGTGAGCAGTTCTTC. Amino acid sequence: CASSLRGGQGEQFF.

The chain is built from TRBV7-2 and TRBJ2-4; D may be TRBD1 (5 bases). Deletions cut 1 base from V and 3 bases from J, with 16 bases between. The CDR3 has 17 residues. CDR1 and CDR2 from the germline V gene are SGHTA and FQGNSA. CDR3 sequence: CASSLVGPGQGKNIQYF. DNA of the CDR3: TGTGCCAGCAGCTTAGTCGGTCCAGGTCAGGGCAAAAACATTCAGTACTTC.

This clone appeared a few times. The chain is built from TRBV2 and TRBJ1-1; TRBD1 might be the D (6 bases). Trimming stripped 6 bases from V and 1 base from J, with 9 bases between. The CDR3 is 13 amino acids. Germline CDR1 reads SNHLY; CDR2 reads FYNNEI. The CDR3 loop is CASRTGANTEAFF. The CDR3 region has the DNA TGTGCCAGCAGGACAGGCGCGAACACTGAAGCTTTCTTT.

CDR3 DNA: TGTGCCAGCAATGCCCTCGGGACTCGGGCTGAAAAACTGTTTTTT. Residues: CASNALGTRAEKLFF. The chain has TRBV6-1 and TRBJ1-4; possibly TRBD1 for D (5 bases). From germline, CDR1 is MNHNS and CDR2 SASEGT. Trimming removed 7 bases at V and 7 bases at J, with 19 bases between. This CDR3 contains 15 residues.

V gene TRBV30 combines with J gene TRBJ1-1, with a weak D call TRBD1 (5 bases). Trimming shortened V by 0 bases and J by 5 bases, and 10 bases separated the two germline ends. Per germline, CDR1 GTSNPN and CDR2 SVGIG (reference sequence). The CDR3 runs to 13 residues. Here the CDR3 DNA reads TGTGCCTGGAGTGTTGGACGGACAACTGAAGCTTTCTTT. Translated, it gives CAWSVGRTTEAFF.